The sequence of this TCR beta chain was determined in a study of blood T cell repertoires in COVID-19. Overall study: T cells, B-cell-depleted T cells, or PBMCs supplied cDNA or gDNA.

Repertoires were generated with immunoSEQ multiplex PCR, while TCRdb's copy carries only in-frame clones and drops some. The table shows some 40,000 clones, with roughly 90% occurring only once. The CDR3 consists of 17 residues. Germline values: CDR1 SNHLY, CDR2 FYNNEI. The V end was cut by 4 bases, the J end by 4 bases, with 23 bases between. This clone was found a few times. Sequences were obtained from peripheral blood. This chain joins TRBV2 and TRBJ2-7, with D possibly being TRBD2 (6 bases). The clonotype comes from a human donor in a cohort sampled during active COVID-19. The CDR3 DNA reads TGTGCCAGCAGTGGAGGGCATGGGCGGGGTGGTACGTACGAGCAGTACTTC. Translated, it gives CASSGGHGRGGTYEQYF.